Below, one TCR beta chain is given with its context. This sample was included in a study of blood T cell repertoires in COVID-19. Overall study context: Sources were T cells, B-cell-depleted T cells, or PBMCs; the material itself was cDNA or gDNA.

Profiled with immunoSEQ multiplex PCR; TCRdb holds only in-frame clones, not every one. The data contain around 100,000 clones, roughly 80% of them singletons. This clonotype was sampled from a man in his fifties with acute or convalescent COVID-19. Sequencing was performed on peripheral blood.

The CDR3 is CASSLKGQGLGGNTIYF. The CDR3 nucleotides are TGTGCCAGCAGTTTAAAGGGACAGGGCCTTGGAGGAAACACCATATATTTT. The chain recombines TRBV28 with TRBJ1-3; 9 bases agree with TRBD1. Looked up from germline, CDR1 is MDHEN and CDR2 is SYDVKM. V shed 2 bases, J shed 4 bases, and the junction held 9 bases outside the gene matches. This CDR3 has 17 residues.